This T cell receptor (beta chain) was captured in a study of tumor and adjacent non-tumor tissue in lung cancer. The CDR3 extends over 16 amino acids. This sample's RNA came from whole unsorted tissue. TCRbeta libraries were built with three rounds of nested PCR, modified from ARM-PCR. TCRdb re-called the multiplex PCR reads with MiXCR, one entry per CDR3 protein. The data hold more than 75,000 distinct CDR3 sequences, with nearly 70% observed a single time. The rearrangement uses TRBV12-3 or TRBV12-4 and TRBJ2-7, with TRBD1 identical over 12 bases. This sequence was found in a woman aged 70 to 79 with non-small cell lung cancer. The sample taken for sequencing was lung tumor tissue. CDR3 in DNA: TGTACCACCATCATGGGCGGGGACAGGGGGCAGTACGAGCAGTACTTC. It specifies CTTIMGGDRGQYEQYF.